This entry lists 15 T cell receptor beta chains sequenced from one sample in a study of vaccination and CD4 T cells after COVID-19. Noted time point: late sampling 161 to 241 days after vaccination in a few convalescent patients. Treatment described: approximately 9-day PBMC culture with coronavirus spike peptide pools or control peptides (ViraFEST assay). No antigen has been identified for these receptors. The Oncomine TCR Beta short-read assay was what sequenced the DNA obtained from cultured CD4+ T cells. A single record per CDR3 protein comes from TCRdb applying MiXCR to the PCR reads. The sample contains more than 20,000 distinct CDR3 sequences, 35% to 50% of which appear only once. The sequenced sample was CD4+ T cells from blood, cultured in vitro, obtained about 7 months after SARS-CoV-2 vaccination. These receptors came from a human donor who had recovered from COVID-19.

This clonotype was counted between two and nine times. The rearrangement joins TRBV20-1 to TRBJ1-6; no reliable D call. Germline V gene lookup returns CDR1 DFQATT and CDR2 SNEGSKA (reference sequence). The ends were cut back, 0 bases at V and 9 bases at J, with 12 bases in the middle. There are 14 residues in the CDR3. The DNA for the CDR3 is TGCAGTGCTAGAGATGAGTCAGGAGCTTCACCCCTCCACTTT. Protein: CSARDESGASPLHF.

The V gene is TRBV6-5, the J gene TRBJ2-3; no definite D call. CDR1 is MNHEY and CDR2 is SVGAGI in the germline V gene. V was cut by 2 bases and J by 0 bases, with 9 bases left in between. CDR3 size: 15 residues. This CDR3 reads CASSYGPTSTDTQYF. CDR3 coding DNA: TGTGCCAGCAGTTACGGACCCACTAGCACAGATACGCAGTATTTT.

This sequence joins TRBV4-2 and TRBJ2-2; D is unresolved. This CDR3 has 15 residues. Per germline, CDR1 LGHNA and CDR2 YNFKEQ. The V gene lost 2 bases and the J gene lost 5 bases, with 12 bases spanning the gap. Here the CDR3 DNA reads TGTGCCAGCAGCCAAAGTGTTGCGACTACCGGGGAGCTGTTTTTT. Its translation: CASSQSVATTGELFF.

The chain uses TRBV12-3 or TRBV12-4 and TRBJ2-1, with a weak D call TRBD1 (5 bases). Trimming shortened V by 3 bases and J by 3 bases, and 15 bases separated the two germline ends. The CDR3 runs 16 residues. The CDR3 loop reads CASSFLQGGVYNEQFF. CDR3 nucleotides: TGTGCCAGCAGTTTTCTCCAGGGCGGTGTCTACAATGAGCAGTTCTTC.

The CDR3 nucleotides are TGTGCCAGCAGGAAAGCGGGAGTCCGATTGGAGCAGTACTTC. Translated: CASRKAGVRLEQYF. The chain is built from TRBV2 and TRBJ2-7; 8 nucleotides match TRBD2. From germline, CDR1 is SNHLY and CDR2 FYNNEI. The trim removed 6 bases at V and 7 bases at J, leaving 11 bases unmatched. The CDR3 is made up of 14 amino acids.

A few counts support this clonotype. This chain uses TRBV20-1 with TRBJ2-3; D is uncertain. V was shortened by 2 bases and J by 5 bases, with 5 bases between the two germline ends. This CDR3 comprises 11 residues. From germline, CDR1 is DFQATT and CDR2 SNEGSKA (reference sequence). CDR3 in amino acids: CSARQRDTQYF. CDR3 bases: TGCAGTGCTAGACAGCGAGATACGCAGTATTTT.

The V gene is TRBV29-1, the J gene TRBJ2-2; 7 bases map to TRBD1. V lost 7 bases and J lost 0; bases outside the gene matches: 2. Looked up from germline, CDR1 is SQVTM and CDR2 is ANQGSEA. The CDR3 consists of 13 residues. The CDR3 DNA sequence: TGCAGCGCGGGACAGCCGAACACCGGGGAGCTGTTTTTT. As protein: CSAGQPNTGELFF.

V gene TRBV7-8 combines with J gene TRBJ2-1, with D possibly matching TRBD2 (5 bases). The CDR3 has 15 residues. Germline loops: CDR1 SGHVS, CDR2 FQNEAQ. V was pared by 2 bases and J by 8 bases, with 16 bases between. The CDR3 sequence: CASSLSEGSWDEQFF. CDR3 nucleotides: TGTGCCAGCAGCTTAAGCGAGGGAAGCTGGGATGAGCAGTTCTTC.

The chain carries TRBV28 and TRBJ2-7; 10 bases match TRBD1. CDR1 and CDR2 (germline): MDHEN, SYDVKM. CDR3 length: 14 amino acids. V gave up 1 base and J gave up 6 bases; unmatched junction bases: 3. The CDR3 sequence is CASSLSGQGREQYF. Here the CDR3 DNA reads TGTGCCAGCAGTTTATCGGGACAGGGGCGCGAGCAGTACTTC.

The chain carries TRBV25-1 and TRBJ2-2; 9 nucleotides match TRBD1. Trimming at V came to 6 bases and at J to 7 bases, leaving 9 bases not matched to a gene. CDR1 and CDR2 (germline): MGHDK, SYGVNS. The CDR3 is made up of 15 amino acids. The CDR3 sequence: CASRPGQGAFGELFF. The CDR3 coding sequence is TGTGCCAGCAGGCCGGGACAGGGTGCATTCGGGGAGCTGTTTTTT.

The chain couples TRBV7-8 to TRBJ2-1, with TRBD1 matching 9 bases. The germline CDR1 and CDR2 sequences are SGHVS and FQNEAQ. The CDR3 runs to 15 residues. With V trimmed by 4 bases and J by 4 bases, 5 bases remained unmatched. CDR3 region: CASSSGTGTYNEQFF. CDR3 in DNA: TGTGCCAGCAGCTCCGGGACAGGGACTTACAATGAGCAGTTCTTC.

A few counts support this clonotype. V usage is TRBV5-3 and J usage is TRBJ2-5, with TRBD2 as a possible D gene (6 bases). TRBV5-3 belongs to the ORF category, with a function that is uncertain. Between the trimmed V and J ends, which lost 8 bases and 5 bases, there was a span of 16 bases. The CDR3 is made up of 13 amino acids. CDR3 loop: CASSREFKETQYF. CDR3 in DNA: TGTGCCAGCAGCCGGGAGTTCAAGGAGACCCAGTACTTC.

CDR3 loop: CASSLRDLPELYGYTF. The CDR3 nucleotides read TGTGCCAGCAGTTTGCGGGACTTGCCAGAGCTCTATGGCTACACCTTC. The chain combines TRBV28 with TRBJ1-2, with TRBD1 as a possible D gene (5 bases). Between the trimmed V and J ends, which lost 3 bases and 4 bases, there was a span of 18 bases. Germline CDR1 is MDHEN and CDR2 is SYDVKM. CDR3 length equals 16 residues.

The chain joins TRBV20-1 to TRBJ2-3, with 8 positions matching TRBD2. Germline V gene data show CDR1 as DFQATT and CDR2 as SNEGSKA (reference sequence). CDR3 length: 17 amino acids. Trimming took 3 bases from V and 2 from J; bases not matched to a gene: 13. The CDR3, as DNA: TGCAGTGCTAGTAGGCAGCGGGGGACCTCTCACACAGATACGCAGTATTTT. Translated: CSASRQRGTSHTDTQYF.

This clonotype was seen more than once but under ten times. This chain joins TRBV6-4 and TRBJ1-2; maybe TRBD1 (5 bases). Germline V gene lookup returns CDR1 MRHNA and CDR2 SNTAGT. The CDR3 sequence is 13 residues long. V dropped 4 bases and J dropped 7 bases, with 13 bases sitting between them. DNA of the CDR3: TGTGCCAGCAGTGCAGCAGGGCTTGGTGGCTACACCTTC. Its protein product is CASSAAGLGGYTF.